This T cell receptor beta chain was identified during a study of cytomegalovirus exposure and HLA in healthy donors. Overall study context: As released early, the data held 80 million to 90 million unique TCRs from HLA-typed donors. Whole-study findings and limits: TCR beta chains numbering about 160 were designated cytomegalovirus-associated.

The PCR ran on 60 Vbeta and 13 Jbeta primers. Assay used: immunoSEQ multiplex PCR; TCRdb lists only in-frame clones, some missing. Of under 200,000 clones in the sample, around 80% were seen once. In regard to this clone: The antigen is not known.

Germline CDR1 and CDR2: MNHNS and SASEGT. The CDR3 totals 15 residues. V trimming: 10 bases; J trimming: 2 bases; junction bases outside the gene matches: 8. Material for sequencing was PBMCs. The rearrangement uses TRBV6-1 and TRBJ2-2, with 9 bases identical to TRBD1. The source is a woman between 50 and 59 years old in good health and CMV-seropositive. The chain's CDR3 is CAIPGQGSNTGELFF. The CDR3 region has the DNA TGTGCCATTCCGGGACAGGGTTCAAACACCGGGGAGCTGTTTTTT.